This T cell receptor (beta chain) was observed in a study of radiotherapy plus CTLA-4 blockade in lung cancer. About the study: Patients showed objective responses in 18% of cases and disease control in just over 30%.

CTLA-4 blockade with ipilimumab, together with focal radiation, was given to patients with chemo-refractory metastatic non-small-cell lung cancer. Comments on this clone: Its antigen remains unidentified.

Study results and caveats: An expansion of tumor-derived TCR clones occurred in blood after radiotherapy plus ipilimumab. Per reports, early blood T cell clone dynamics, plus interferon-beta, forecast response most strongly.

Repertoires were generated with immunoSEQ multiplex PCR, while TCRdb's copy carries only in-frame clones and drops some. The sample has 56,000 or so clones; around 85% are singletons. The V and J ends lost 2 bases and 0 bases, in that order; junction bases with no gene match: 9. CDR3 length: 17 residues. Germline-derived CDR1 and CDR2 are GTSNPN and SVGIG (reference sequence). V usage is TRBV30 and J usage is TRBJ1-3; 8 nucleotides line up with TRBD1. The sample consisted of peripheral blood, taken from a patient treated with radiotherapy plus ipilimumab. The receptor comes from a human donor with non-small cell lung cancer who had a complete response to radiotherapy plus ipilimumab. As DNA, the CDR3 is TGTGCCTGGAGTACTCCGGGGACAGGAGCCTCTGGAAACACCATATATTTT. It specifies CAWSTPGTGASGNTIYF.